This T cell receptor beta chain was sequenced for a study of cytomegalovirus exposure and HLA in healthy donors. The CDR3 contains 13 residues. The V gene lost 1 base and the J gene lost 11 bases, with 12 bases spanning the gap. Germline CDR1 reads SEHNR; CDR2 reads FQNEAQ (reference sequence). PCR primers comprised 60 Vbeta and 13 Jbeta primers. The protocol was immunoSEQ multiplex PCR, while the TCRdb copy is restricted to in-frame clones and leaves out a portion. The sample includes about 160,000 clones, roughly 87% of them seen just once. Sequencing was carried out using PBMCs. This chain joins TRBV7-9 and TRBJ2-1; D is perhaps TRBD2 (5 bases). This receptor was identified in a woman younger than 45 in good health and CMV-seronegative. The CDR3 here is CASSLGSSGQQFF. The CDR3 DNA sequence: TGTGCCAGCAGCTTAGGGAGCAGCGGACAGCAGTTCTTC. The whole variable domain, remainder taken from reference TRBV7-9 and TRBJ2-1, is DTGVSQNPRHKITKRGQNVTFRCDPISEHNRLYWYRQTLGQGPEFLTYFQNEAQLEKSRLLSDRFSAERPKGSFSTLEIQRTEQGDSAMYLCASSLGSSGQQFFGPGTRLTVL.